One sample yielded the 23 T cell receptor beta chains listed below, sequenced in a study of cytomegalovirus exposure and HLA in healthy donors. The PCR ran on 60 Vbeta and 13 Jbeta primers. The data were produced by immunoSEQ multiplex PCR, yet TCRdb's version contains in-frame clones alone and is incomplete. Of 100,000 to 150,000 clones in the sample, around four fifths were seen once. Sequencing was performed on PBMCs. All receptors come from a man aged 55 to 70 in good health and CMV-seropositive.

The V call is TRBV10-2, the J call TRBJ2-7; 7 bases map to TRBD1. CDR3 length equals 14 residues. With 4 bases clipped from V and 0 bases from J, the junction kept 3 bases outside the gene matches. CDR1 and CDR2 (germline): WSHSY, SAAADI. For the CDR3, the DNA is TGCGCCAGCAGTGTTGACAGGGCCTCCTACGAGCAGTACTTC. As protein: CASSVDRASYEQYF.

The J gene is TRBJ2-7, the V gene TRBV29-1, with TRBD2 matching over 10 bases. CDR1 is SQVTM, CDR2 ANQGSEA, per germline. This CDR3 region has 16 residues. J gave up 1 base and V 5 bases, and 11 bases lay outside the gene matches. CDR3 protein: CSVSRGRTSGSYEQYF. CDR3 coding DNA: TGCAGCGTTTCCCGAGGGCGGACTAGCGGATCCTACGAGCAGTACTTC.

V is TRBV19 and J is TRBJ2-3; 9 positions agree with TRBD1. The junction had 8 bases not matched to a gene; V was cut back by 7 bases and J by 3 bases. The CDR3 runs to 15 residues. Germline CDR1 and CDR2: LNHDA and SQIVND (reference sequence). CDR3 DNA: TGTGCCAGTACCAAGGGACAGGGTGAGACAGATACGCAGTATTTT. This gives the protein CASTKGQGETDTQYF.

The rearrangement uses TRBV4-1 and TRBJ1-1, with 9 bases fitting TRBD1. Germline values: CDR1 MGHRA, CDR2 YSYEKL. CDR3 size: 14 residues. V lost 3 bases, J lost 5 bases, and 4 bases stayed unmatched. The CDR3 here is CASSHGTGTTEAFF. The DNA of the CDR3 is TGCGCCAGCAGCCATGGGACAGGGACGACTGAAGCTTTCTTT.

The J gene is TRBJ2-7, the V gene TRBV9, with 9 bases identical to TRBD2. V shed 3 bases, J shed 3 bases, and the junction held 7 bases outside the gene matches. The CDR3 has 15 residues. Germline CDR1 is SGDLS and CDR2 is YYNGEE. The CDR3 is CASSALAGEFYEQYF. The DNA of the CDR3 is TGTGCCAGCAGCGCCTTAGCGGGAGAATTCTACGAGCAGTACTTC.

This clone was seen only a few times. This chain connects TRBV9 to TRBJ1-6; D unresolved. Germline CDR1 and CDR2: SGDLS and YYNGEE. V gave up 0 bases and J gave up 9 bases, with 7 bases separating them. This CDR3 has 13 amino acids. The CDR3 DNA is TGTGCCAGCAGCGTAGCCGAGGGTTCACCCCTCCACTTT. Translating it yields CASSVAEGSPLHF.

This clone has more than one count but fewer than ten. The chain combines TRBV6-1 with TRBJ1-2; 8 bases are shared with TRBD1. The length of the CDR3 is 14 residues. Germline assignment: CDR1 MNHNS and CDR2 SASEGT. The V gene end was trimmed by 6 bases and the J gene end by 2 bases; junction bases not matched to a gene: 5. The CDR3 DNA sequence: TGTGCCAGCAGCTGGACAGGGACCAACTATGGCTACACCTTC. Translating it yields CASSWTGTNYGYTF.

The chain uses TRBV28 and TRBJ1-2; D perhaps matches TRBD1 (6 bases). Germline V gives CDR1 MDHEN, CDR2 SYDVKM. The CDR3 consists of 14 residues. Trimming removed 2 bases from V and 4 bases from J, with 11 bases in between. The CDR3 region is CASSLGGAIYGYTF. The CDR3 DNA reads TGTGCCAGCAGTTTAGGGGGGGCAATCTATGGCTACACCTTC.

The chain recombines TRBV19 with TRBJ2-5; TRBD2 is a possible D gene (5 bases). CDR3 size: 14 residues. V was clipped by 4 bases and J by 2 bases, with 11 bases between them. The germline V gene has CDR1 LNHDA and CDR2 SQIVND (reference sequence). In DNA, the CDR3 is TGTGCCAGTAGTACACTAGTGGGGCAAGAGACCCAGTACTTC. Protein: CASSTLVGQETQYF.

The chain recombines TRBV5-1 with TRBJ1-2, with 9 positions matching TRBD1. With 3 bases clipped from V and 11 bases from J, the junction kept 8 bases outside the gene matches. Germline lookup yields CDR1 SGHRS and CDR2 YFSETQ. The CDR3 runs to 13 residues. CDR3: CASSSGTGLIYTF. CDR3 sequence (DNA): TGCGCCAGCAGCTCCGGGACAGGGCTGATTTACACCTTC.

The chain uses TRBV4-1 and TRBJ1-4, with 8 bases matching TRBD1. The V and J ends lost 2 bases and 7 bases, in that order; junction bases with no gene match: 6. Germline V gene lookup returns CDR1 MGHRA and CDR2 YSYEKL. The CDR3 sequence is 15 residues long. The DNA for the CDR3 is TGCGCCAGCAGCCAACTACAGGGGGTCTCTGAAAAACTGTTTTTT. Translating it yields CASSQLQGVSEKLFF.

The rearrangement uses TRBV5-1 and TRBJ1-1; the match to TRBD1 covers 8 bases. The CDR3 runs to 13 residues. Germline V gene sequence: CDR1 SGHRS, CDR2 YFSETQ. V lost 5 bases and J lost 4; bases outside the gene matches: 4. CDR3 sequence reads: CASRDRGFTEAFF. DNA for the CDR3: TGCGCCAGCAGAGACAGGGGTTTCACTGAAGCTTTCTTT.

V is TRBV18 and J is TRBJ2-7; TRBD1 matches 10 bases. The CDR3 has 15 amino acids. Trimming at V came to 2 bases and at J to 1 base, leaving 2 bases not matched to a gene. The germline CDR1 and CDR2 sequences are KGHSH and LQKENI. This CDR3 is CASSPGTGVSYEQYF. DNA of the CDR3: TGTGCCAGCTCACCAGGGACAGGGGTATCCTACGAGCAGTACTTC.

The chain combines TRBV28 with TRBJ2-1, with D tentatively TRBD2 (6 bases). The CDR3 has 12 residues. From germline, CDR1 is MDHEN and CDR2 SYDVKM. V was pared by 7 bases and J by 10 bases, with 14 bases between. CDR3 bases: TGTGCCAGCAAAACCACGGGAGTAGAGCAGTTCTTC. Translated: CASKTTGVEQFF.

This clone was recorded a few times. This sequence joins TRBV11-2 and TRBJ2-5; possibly TRBD2 for D (6 bases). The germline V gene has CDR1 SGHAT and CDR2 FQNNGV. The CDR3 runs 12 residues. The V and J ends lost 3 bases and 7 bases respectively, with 9 bases between them. In nucleotides, the CDR3 is TGTGCCAGCAGCTTCGCGGAGGGGACCCAGTACTTC. It encodes CASSFAEGTQYF.

The V and J genes are TRBV27 and TRBJ1-1; 7 nucleotides match TRBD1. Germline V CDR1 and CDR2: MNHEY, SMNVEV (reference sequence). The CDR3 contains 16 residues. J lost 2 bases, V lost 7 bases, and 13 bases had no gene match. The CDR3 region has the DNA TGTGCCAGCACCCCGAGAGTCCAGGGGGGTAACACTGAAGCTTTCTTT. Amino acids: CASTPRVQGGNTEAFF.

V usage is TRBV7-3 and J usage is TRBJ2-1; 8 bases align to TRBD1. Germline V gives CDR1 SGHTA, CDR2 FQGTGA. With V trimmed by 4 bases and J by 6 bases, 5 bases remained unmatched. The CDR3 is 14 amino acids. The CDR3 DNA reads as TGTGCCAGCAGCTCAGGACAGGGTATCAATGAGCAGTTCTTC. This sequence encodes CASSSGQGINEQFF.

This clone was observed a handful of times. V gene TRBV2 combines with J gene TRBJ1-1; D is undetermined. Trimming took off 7 bases at V and 5 bases at J, with 11 bases between the two ends. The germline CDR1 and CDR2 sequences are SNHLY and FYNNEI. The CDR3 loop spans 12 amino acids. CDR3 sequence reads: CASTRDRTEAFF. CDR3 sequence (DNA): TGTGCCAGCACGAGGGATCGGACTGAAGCTTTCTTT.

The V call is TRBV5-1, the J call TRBJ1-1; 9 nucleotides match TRBD1. The CDR3 is 14 residues long. V shed 3 bases, J shed 1 base, and the junction held 1 base outside the gene matches. In germline, CDR1 is SGHRS, CDR2 YFSETQ. The CDR3 nucleotides are TGCGCCAGCAGCTCGGGACAGGGGAACACTGAAGCTTTCTTT. It is translated as CASSSGQGNTEAFF.

The rearrangement uses TRBV5-4 and TRBJ2-5; 9 nucleotides agree with TRBD2. From germline, CDR1 is SGHNT and CDR2 YYREEE (reference sequence). Unmatched junction bases numbered 8, after V lost 0 bases and J lost 5 bases. This CDR3 is 16 amino acids long. The CDR3, as DNA: TGTGCCAGCAGCTTGGACCTTAGCGGGAGCCATGAGACCCAGTACTTC. Translation gives CASSLDLSGSHETQYF. Together with reference TRBV5-4 and TRBJ2-5, the CDR3 gives the full variable domain: ETGVTQSPTHLIKTRGQQVTLRCSSQSGHNTVSWYQQALGQGPQFIFQYYREEENGRGNFPPRFSGLQFPNYSSELNVNALELDDSALYLCASSLDLSGSHETQYFGPGTRLLVL.

This clone was observed a few times. This rearrangement joins TRBV6-5 to TRBJ1-1; the D is unclear. Germline V gene lookup returns CDR1 MNHEY and CDR2 SVGAGI. The V and J ends lost 4 bases and 1 base respectively, with 10 bases between them. This CDR3 contains 14 residues. CDR3 region: CASSFRLTNTEAFF. The CDR3 DNA follows: TGTGCCAGCAGTTTTCGACTGACGAACACTGAAGCTTTCTTT.

CDR3 loop: CASSHRGGAATNEKLFF. CDR3 bases: TGTGCCAGCAGCCACCGTGGGGGGGCGGCAACTAATGAAAAACTGTTTTTT. The chain joins TRBV5-4 to TRBJ1-4, with D perhaps TRBD1 (6 bases). There are 17 residues in the CDR3. V was pared by 4 bases and J by 0 bases, with 16 bases between. Per the germline V gene, CDR1 is SGHNT and CDR2 is YYREEE (reference sequence).

The gene calls are TRBV30 and TRBJ1-1, with D hard to call. Trimming stripped 0 bases from V and 4 bases from J, with 9 bases between. Germline loops: CDR1 GTSNPN, CDR2 SVGIG (reference sequence). This CDR3 has 13 residues. The CDR3 sequence is CAWSVKWSTEAFF. As DNA, the CDR3 is TGTGCCTGGAGTGTAAAATGGAGCACTGAAGCTTTCTTT.